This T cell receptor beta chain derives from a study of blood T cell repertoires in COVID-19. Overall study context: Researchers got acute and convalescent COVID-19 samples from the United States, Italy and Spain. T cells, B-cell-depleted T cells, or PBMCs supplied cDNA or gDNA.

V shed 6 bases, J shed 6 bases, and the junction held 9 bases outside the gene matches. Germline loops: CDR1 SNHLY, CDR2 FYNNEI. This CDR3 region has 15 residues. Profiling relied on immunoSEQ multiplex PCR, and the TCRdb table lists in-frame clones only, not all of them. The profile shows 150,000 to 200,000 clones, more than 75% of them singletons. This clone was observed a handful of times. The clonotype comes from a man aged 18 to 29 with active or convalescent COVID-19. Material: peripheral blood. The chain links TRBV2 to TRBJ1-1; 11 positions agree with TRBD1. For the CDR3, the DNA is TGTGCCAGCAGGGCAGGACAGGGGGCCGTCGCTGAAGCTTTCTTT. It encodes CASRAGQGAVAEAFF.